This T cell receptor (beta chain) derives from a study of control samples from healthy donors and cancer patients. V was cut by 0 bases and J by 8 bases, with 10 bases left in between. The CDR3 is 12 residues long. Germline V gene sequence: CDR1 SQVTM, CDR2 ANQGSEA. Assay used: immunoSEQ multiplex PCR; TCRdb lists only in-frame clones, some missing. The sample comprises 150,000 or so clones, just under 95% of which are singletons, and 8.5% rests with the top ten. V usage is TRBV29-1 and J usage is TRBJ2-5, with a tentative D call TRBD2 (6 bases). The TCR comes from a woman in her forties in good health. The sequenced material came from blood. CDR3 in DNA: TGCAGCGTTGAAGATCGTGCGGGAACCCAGTACTTC. Amino acids: CSVEDRAGTQYF.